Sequencing of this TCR beta chain was carried out in a study of cytomegalovirus exposure and HLA in healthy donors. The CDR3 loop spans 19 amino acids. The V gene's germline CDR1 is LGHNA and CDR2 YNFKEQ. Trimming took 0 bases from V and 10 from J; bases not matched to a gene: 16. Sequencing used immunoSEQ multiplex PCR; TCRdb keeps in-frame clones, though not all of them. The sample holds some 150,000 clones, around nine tenths seen once. The TCR originated in a young man in good health and CMV-seropositive. The sample consisted of PBMCs. This sequence joins TRBV4-2 and TRBJ2-3, with TRBD2 identical over 13 bases. CDR3 amino acids: CASSQDGRLAGGHQWAQYF. CDR3 nucleotide sequence: TGTGCCAGCAGCCAAGATGGTCGACTAGCGGGAGGACATCAGTGGGCGCAGTATTTT.